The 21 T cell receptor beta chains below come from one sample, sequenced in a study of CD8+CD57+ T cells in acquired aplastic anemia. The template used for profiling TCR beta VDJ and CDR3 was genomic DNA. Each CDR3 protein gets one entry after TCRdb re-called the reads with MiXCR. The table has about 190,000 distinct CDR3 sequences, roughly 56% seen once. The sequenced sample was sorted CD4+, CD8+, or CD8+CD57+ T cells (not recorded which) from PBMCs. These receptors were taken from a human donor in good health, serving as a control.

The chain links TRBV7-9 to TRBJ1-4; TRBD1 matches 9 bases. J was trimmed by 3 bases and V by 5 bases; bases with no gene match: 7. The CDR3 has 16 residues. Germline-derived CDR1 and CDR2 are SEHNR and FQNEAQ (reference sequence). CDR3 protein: CASSPLGQGSNEKLFF. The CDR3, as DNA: TGTGCCAGCAGCCCTCTGGGACAGGGCTCTAATGAAAAACTGTTTTTT.

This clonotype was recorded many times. CDR3: CASSSGQGAYNEQFF. DNA of the CDR3: TGTGCCAGCAGCTCCGGACAGGGGGCCTACAATGAGCAGTTCTTC. The chain links TRBV5-8 to TRBJ2-1; TRBD1 matches 10 bases. The CDR3 loop spans 15 amino acids. The germline V gene has CDR1 SGHTS and CDR2 YDEGEE. Trimming removed 3 bases from V and 2 bases from J; junction bases left unmatched: 2. The full variable domain, with the rest looked up from reference TRBV5-8 and TRBJ2-1, is EAGVTQSPTHLIKTRGQQATLRCSPISGHTSVYWYQQALGLGLQFLLWYDEGEERNRGNFPPRFSGRQFPNYSSELNVNALELEDSALYLCASSSGQGAYNEQFFGPGTRLTVL.

In nucleotides, the CDR3 is TGTGCCAGCAGTGAGCAGGGGCTACACGGGCAGTACTTC. It yields the protein CASSEQGLHGQYF. This rearrangement joins TRBV25-1 to TRBJ2-7, with a possible D match to TRBD1 (6 bases). The CDR3 sequence is 13 residues long. Trimming left V 3 bases short and J 9 bases short, with 15 bases between. CDR1 is MGHDK, CDR2 SYGVNS, per germline.

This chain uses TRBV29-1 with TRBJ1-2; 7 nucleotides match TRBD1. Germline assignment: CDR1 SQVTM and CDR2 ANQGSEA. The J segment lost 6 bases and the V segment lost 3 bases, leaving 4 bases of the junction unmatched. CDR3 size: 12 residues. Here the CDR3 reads CSVDRQGDGYTF. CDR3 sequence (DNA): TGCAGCGTTGATAGACAGGGTGATGGCTACACCTTC. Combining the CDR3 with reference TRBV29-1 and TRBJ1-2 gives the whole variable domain SAVISQKPSRDICQRGTSLTIQCQVDSQVTMMFWYRQQPGQSLTLIATANQGSEATYESGFVIDKFPISRPNLTFSTLTVSNMSPEDSSIYLCSVDRQGDGYTFGSGTRLTVV.

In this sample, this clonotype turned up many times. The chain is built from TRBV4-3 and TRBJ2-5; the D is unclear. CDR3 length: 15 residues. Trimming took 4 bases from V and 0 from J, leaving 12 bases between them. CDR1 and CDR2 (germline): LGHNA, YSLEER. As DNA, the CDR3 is TGCGCCAGCAGCCCCACTTACAGATACCAAGAGACCCAGTACTTC. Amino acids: CASSPTYRYQETQYF.

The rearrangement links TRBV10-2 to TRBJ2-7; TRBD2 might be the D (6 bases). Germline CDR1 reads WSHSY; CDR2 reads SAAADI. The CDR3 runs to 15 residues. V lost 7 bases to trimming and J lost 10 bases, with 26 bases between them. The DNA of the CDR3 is TGCGCCAGCAACGCCTGGAGTGTAGGAGGGACTCCCCAGTACTTC. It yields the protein CASNAWSVGGTPQYF.

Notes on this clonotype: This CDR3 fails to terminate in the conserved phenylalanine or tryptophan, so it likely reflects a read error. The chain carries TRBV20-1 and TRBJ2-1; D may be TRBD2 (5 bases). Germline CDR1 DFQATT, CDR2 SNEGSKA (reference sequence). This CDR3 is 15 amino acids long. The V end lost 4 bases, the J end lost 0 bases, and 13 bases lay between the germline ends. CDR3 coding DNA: TGCAGTGCTACCCTCGGGGATAGCTCCTACAATGAGCAGTTCTCC. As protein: CSATLGDSSYNEQFS.

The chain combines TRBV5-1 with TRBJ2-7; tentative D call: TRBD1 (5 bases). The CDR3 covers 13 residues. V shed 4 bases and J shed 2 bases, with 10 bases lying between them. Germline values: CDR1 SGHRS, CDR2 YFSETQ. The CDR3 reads CASSQDRAYEQYF. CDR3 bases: TGCGCCAGCAGCCAAGACAGAGCCTACGAGCAGTACTTC.

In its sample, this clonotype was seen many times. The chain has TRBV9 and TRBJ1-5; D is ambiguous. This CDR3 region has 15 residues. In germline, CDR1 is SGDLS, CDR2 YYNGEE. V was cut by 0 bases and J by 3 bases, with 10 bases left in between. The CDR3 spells CASSVAHGPNQPQHF. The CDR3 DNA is TGTGCCAGCAGCGTAGCGCACGGACCCAATCAGCCCCAGCATTTT.

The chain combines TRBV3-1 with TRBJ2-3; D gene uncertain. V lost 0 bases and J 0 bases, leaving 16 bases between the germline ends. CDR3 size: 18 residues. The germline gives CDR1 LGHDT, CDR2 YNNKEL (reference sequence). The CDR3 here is CASSQEWIAGTSTDTQYF. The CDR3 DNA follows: TGTGCCAGCAGCCAAGAGTGGATAGCAGGAACTAGCACAGATACGCAGTATTTT.

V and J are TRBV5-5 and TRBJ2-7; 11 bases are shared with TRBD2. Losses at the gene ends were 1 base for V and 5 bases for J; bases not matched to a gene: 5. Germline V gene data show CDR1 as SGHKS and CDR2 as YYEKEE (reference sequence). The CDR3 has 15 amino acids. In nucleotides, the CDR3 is TGTGCCAGCAGCTTGTTGACTAGCGGGGCGCACGAGCAGTACTTC. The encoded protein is CASSLLTSGAHEQYF.

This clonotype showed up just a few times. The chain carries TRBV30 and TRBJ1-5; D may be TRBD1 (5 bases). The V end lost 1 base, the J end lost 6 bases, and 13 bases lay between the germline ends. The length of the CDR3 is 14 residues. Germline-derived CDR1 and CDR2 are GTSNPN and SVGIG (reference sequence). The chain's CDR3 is CAWSAVGGPQPQHF. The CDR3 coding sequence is TGTGCCTGGAGTGCGGTGGGGGGACCTCAGCCCCAGCATTTT.

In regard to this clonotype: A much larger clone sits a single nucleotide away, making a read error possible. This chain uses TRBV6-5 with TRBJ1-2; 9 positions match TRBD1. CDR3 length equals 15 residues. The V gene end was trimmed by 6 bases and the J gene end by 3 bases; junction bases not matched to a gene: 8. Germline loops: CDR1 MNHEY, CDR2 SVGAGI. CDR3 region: CASSLTTGGDYGYTF. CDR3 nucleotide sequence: TGTGCCAGCAGCCTAACGACAGGGGGGGACTATGGCTACACCTTC.

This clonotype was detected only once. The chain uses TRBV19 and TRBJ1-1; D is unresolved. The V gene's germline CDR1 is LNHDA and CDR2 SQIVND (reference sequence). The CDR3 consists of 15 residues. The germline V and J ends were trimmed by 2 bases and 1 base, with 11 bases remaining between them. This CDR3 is CASSINGLPNTEAFF. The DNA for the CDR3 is TGTGCCAGTAGTATAAACGGGTTACCGAACACTGAAGCTTTCTTT.

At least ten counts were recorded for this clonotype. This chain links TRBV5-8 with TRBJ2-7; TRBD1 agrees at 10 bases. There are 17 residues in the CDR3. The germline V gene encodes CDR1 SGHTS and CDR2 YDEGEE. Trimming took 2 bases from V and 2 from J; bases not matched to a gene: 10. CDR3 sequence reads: CASSLGTGVLYPYEQYF. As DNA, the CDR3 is TGTGCCAGCAGCTTAGGGACAGGGGTCCTTTACCCCTACGAGCAGTACTTC.

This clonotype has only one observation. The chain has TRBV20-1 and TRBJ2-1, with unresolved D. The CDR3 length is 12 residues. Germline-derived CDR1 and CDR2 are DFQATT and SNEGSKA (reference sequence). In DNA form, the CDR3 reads TGCAGCGTGGCCTTGGGCAATAGAGAGCAGTTCTTC. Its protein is CSVALGNREQFF.

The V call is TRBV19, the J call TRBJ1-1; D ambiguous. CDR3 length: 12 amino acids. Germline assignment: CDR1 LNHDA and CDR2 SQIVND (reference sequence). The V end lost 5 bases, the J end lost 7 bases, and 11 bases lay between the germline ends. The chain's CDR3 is CASSFLGLEAFF. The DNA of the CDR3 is TGTGCCAGTAGTTTTTTAGGCCTTGAAGCTTTCTTT.

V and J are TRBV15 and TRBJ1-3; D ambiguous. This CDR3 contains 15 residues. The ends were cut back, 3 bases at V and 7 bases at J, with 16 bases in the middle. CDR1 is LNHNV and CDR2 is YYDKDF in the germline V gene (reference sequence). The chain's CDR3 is CATSSLFRDRNTIYF. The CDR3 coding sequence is TGTGCCACCAGCAGCTTGTTTAGGGATAGGAACACCATATATTTT.

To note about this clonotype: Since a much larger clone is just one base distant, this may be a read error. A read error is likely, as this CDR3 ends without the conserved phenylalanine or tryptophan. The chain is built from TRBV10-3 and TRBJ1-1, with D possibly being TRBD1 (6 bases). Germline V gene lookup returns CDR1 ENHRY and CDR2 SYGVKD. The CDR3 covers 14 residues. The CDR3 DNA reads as TGTGCCAGCAGTGATGGCAGGGGGAACACTGAAGCTTTCTCT. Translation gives CASSDGRGNTEAFS.

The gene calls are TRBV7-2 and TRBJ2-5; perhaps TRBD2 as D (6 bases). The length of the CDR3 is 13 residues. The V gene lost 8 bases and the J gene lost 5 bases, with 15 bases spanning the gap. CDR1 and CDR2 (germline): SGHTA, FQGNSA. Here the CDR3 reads CASGHGGYETQYF. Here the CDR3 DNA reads TGTGCCAGCGGACACGGGGGTTACGAGACCCAGTACTTC.

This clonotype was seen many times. The CDR3 is CASTDISYEQYF. The DNA of the CDR3 is TGTGCCAGCACTGACATCTCCTACGAGCAGTACTTC. The gene calls are TRBV28 and TRBJ2-7, with D unresolved. Trimming removed 7 bases from V and 0 bases from J, with 7 bases in between. Germline values: CDR1 MDHEN, CDR2 SYDVKM. The CDR3 runs 12 residues.